This entry lists 8 T cell receptor beta chains sequenced from one sample in a study of regulatory T cells in long-lasting Graves disease. The time point is: persistent/refractory GD, antithyroid drugs over 5 years with positive TRAb. Isolated PBMC RNA provided the starting material for the TCR library. To make TCR beta libraries, researchers used iRepertoire HTBI primers and Arm-PCR of CDR3 regions. One entry per CDR3 protein, called by TCRdb with MiXCR from the multiplex PCR reads. The sample lists about 450,000 distinct CDR3 sequences; around a quarter were seen once. This material consisted of peripheral blood mononuclear cells (PBMCs), taken when the disease was refractory, from a patient treated with antithyroid drugs. Receptors originate from a female donor with Graves disease.

This clonotype has at least ten counts. The rearrangement links TRBV12-3 or TRBV12-4 to TRBJ1-2; 8 positions match TRBD1. Trimming at V came to 0 bases and at J to 4 bases, leaving 1 base not matched to a gene. There are 14 residues in the CDR3. CDR3 nucleotides: TGTGCCAGCAGTTTAGCGGGACAGGTCTATGGCTACACCTTC. Its protein is CASSLAGQVYGYTF.

This clonotype was picked up a small number of times. This chain uses TRBV10-3 with TRBJ1-1; D remains ambiguous. The CDR3 consists of 14 residues. The germline V and J ends were trimmed by 10 bases and 0 bases, with 15 bases remaining between them. Germline V gene lookup returns CDR1 ENHRY and CDR2 SYGVKD. The chain's CDR3 is CANTDSWMNTEAFF. CDR3 nucleotides: TGTGCCAACACTGACTCGTGGATGAACACTGAAGCTTTCTTT.

The J gene is TRBJ2-7, the V gene TRBV5-4; TRBD2 agrees at 11 bases. V shed 5 bases, J shed 6 bases, and the junction held 7 bases outside the gene matches. The CDR3 runs to 14 residues. The germline V gene has CDR1 SGHNT and CDR2 YYREEE (reference sequence). Here the CDR3 reads CASSRLAGIGEQYF. The CDR3 DNA is TGTGCCAGCAGTAGACTAGCGGGAATTGGCGAGCAGTACTTC.

This clonotype was found a few times. The V and J genes are TRBV20-1 and TRBJ2-7; 7 nucleotides align to TRBD2. Germline trimming cut 2 bases from V and 2 bases from J; bases unmatched to any gene: 12. The CDR3 extends over 16 amino acids. The germline gives CDR1 DFQATT, CDR2 SNEGSKA (reference sequence). CDR3 in DNA: TGCAGTGCTAGATCGGGACGAGCGGGGACCACCTACGAGCAGTACTTC. Protein: CSARSGRAGTTYEQYF.

This clonotype was seen only a few times. The genes are TRBV15 and TRBJ1-2; a weak D match, TRBD1 (5 bases). V was clipped by 1 base and J by 1 base, with 10 bases between them. Germline CDR1 LNHNV, CDR2 YYDKDF (reference sequence). The CDR3 is 15 residues long. The CDR3 here is CATSRGTSNNYGYTF. The CDR3 DNA reads TGTGCCACCAGCAGAGGGACAAGCAATAACTATGGCTACACCTTC. Full variable domain (rest looked up from reference TRBV15 and TRBJ1-2): DAMVIQNPRYQVTQFGKPVTLSCSQTLNHNVMYWYQQKSSQAPKLLFHYYDKDFNNEADTPDNFQSRRPNTSFCFLDIRSPGLGDTAMYLCATSRGTSNNYGYTFGSGTRLTVV.

This clonotype was observed at least ten times. The V gene is TRBV13, the J gene TRBJ1-4; TRBD1 matches 8 bases. This CDR3 spans 14 amino acids. In germline, CDR1 is PRHDT, CDR2 FYEKMQ (reference sequence). After removal of 3 bases from V and 7 bases from J, the junction contained 4 bases not matched to a gene. The CDR3 protein is CASSFRGQGEKLFF. In DNA, the CDR3 is TGTGCCAGCAGCTTCAGGGGGCAGGGTGAAAAACTGTTTTTT.

This clonotype was detected only once. A read error may explain this, as a much larger clone is one base away. The chain employs TRBV6-2 or TRBV6-3 and TRBJ1-5, with TRBD1 as a possible D gene (6 bases). Germline V CDR1 and CDR2: MNHEY, SVGEGT. There are 14 residues in the CDR3. The DNA for the CDR3 is TGTGCCAGCAGTCGGGACAACCTCAGGCAGCCCCGGCATTTT. It is translated as CASSRDNLRQPRHF.

In its sample, this clonotype was seen many times. The J gene is TRBJ2-7, the V gene TRBV7-8; D is unclear. The CDR3 is 11 amino acids. Germline V lookup: CDR1 SGHVS, CDR2 FQNEAQ. V was cut by 0 bases and J by 6 bases, with 3 bases left in between. CDR3 loop: CASSLALEQYF. The CDR3 DNA reads TGTGCCAGCAGCTTAGCTCTCGAGCAGTACTTC.